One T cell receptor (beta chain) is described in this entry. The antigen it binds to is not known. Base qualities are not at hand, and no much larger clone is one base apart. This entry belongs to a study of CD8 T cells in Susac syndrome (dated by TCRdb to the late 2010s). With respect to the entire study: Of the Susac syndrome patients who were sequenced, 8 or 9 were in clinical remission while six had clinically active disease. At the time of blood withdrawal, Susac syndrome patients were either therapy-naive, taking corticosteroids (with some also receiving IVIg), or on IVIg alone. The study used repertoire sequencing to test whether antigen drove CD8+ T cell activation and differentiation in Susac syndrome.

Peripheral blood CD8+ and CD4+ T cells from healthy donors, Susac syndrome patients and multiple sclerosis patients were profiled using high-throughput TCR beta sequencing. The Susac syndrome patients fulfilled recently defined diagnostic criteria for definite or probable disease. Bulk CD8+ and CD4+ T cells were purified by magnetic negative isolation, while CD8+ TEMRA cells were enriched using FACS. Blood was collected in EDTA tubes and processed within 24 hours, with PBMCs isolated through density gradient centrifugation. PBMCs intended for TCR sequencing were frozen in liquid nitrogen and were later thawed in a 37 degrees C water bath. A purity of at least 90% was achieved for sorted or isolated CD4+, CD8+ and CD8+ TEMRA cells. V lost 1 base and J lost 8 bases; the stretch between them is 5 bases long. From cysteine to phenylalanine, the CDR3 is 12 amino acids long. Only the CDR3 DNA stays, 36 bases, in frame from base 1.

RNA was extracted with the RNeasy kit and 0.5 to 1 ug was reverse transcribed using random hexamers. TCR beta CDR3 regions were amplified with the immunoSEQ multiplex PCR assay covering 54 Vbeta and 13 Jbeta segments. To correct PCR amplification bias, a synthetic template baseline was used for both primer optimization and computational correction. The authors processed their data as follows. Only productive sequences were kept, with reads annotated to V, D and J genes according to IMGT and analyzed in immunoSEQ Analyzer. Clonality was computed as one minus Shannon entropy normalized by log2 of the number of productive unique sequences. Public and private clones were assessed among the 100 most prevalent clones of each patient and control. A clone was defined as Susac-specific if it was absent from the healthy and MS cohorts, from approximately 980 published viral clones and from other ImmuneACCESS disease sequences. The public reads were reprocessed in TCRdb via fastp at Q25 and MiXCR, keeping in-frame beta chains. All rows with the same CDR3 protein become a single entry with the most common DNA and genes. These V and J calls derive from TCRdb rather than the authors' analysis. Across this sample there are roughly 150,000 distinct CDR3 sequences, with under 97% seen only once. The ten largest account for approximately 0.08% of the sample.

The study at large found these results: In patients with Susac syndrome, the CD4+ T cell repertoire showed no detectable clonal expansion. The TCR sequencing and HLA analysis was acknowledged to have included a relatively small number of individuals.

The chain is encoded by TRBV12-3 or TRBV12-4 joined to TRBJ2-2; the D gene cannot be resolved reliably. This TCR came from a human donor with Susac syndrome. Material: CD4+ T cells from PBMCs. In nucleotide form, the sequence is TGTGCCAGCAGTTTAGTAGAGGGGGAGCTGTTTTTT. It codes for CASSLVEGELFF.